This TCR beta chain came from a study of T cells in Graves' hyperthyroidism and ophthalmopathy. If no ophthalmopathy progression occurred within 18 months, Graves' hyperthyroidism was stable. The patients, who ranged from 18 to 65 in age, presented with newly diagnosed hyperthyroidism lasting under 2 months. Exclusion of patients followed from uncontrolled infection, other autoimmune disease, pregnancy or lactation. Trimming cost V 7 bases and J 0 bases; bases outside gene matches: 6. The CDR3 loop spans 15 amino acids. CDR1 and CDR2 (germline): MNHEY, SMNVEV (reference sequence). Study-wide points: Appearing also in blood were most of the thyroid clonotypes expanded above 0.001.

Authors of the study amplified TCR beta CDR3 regions from RNA transcripts. Researchers ran a first-round RT-PCR on the TCR CDR3 using the HTBI primer set. TCRdb reprocessed the multiplex PCR reads with MiXCR, giving one entry per CDR3 protein. The profile shows around 430,000 distinct CDR3 sequences, about 15% of them singletons. This clonotype was detected ten times or more. What it binds is not known. The sample taken for sequencing was blood. This sequence joins TRBV27 and TRBJ2-1; TRBD2 agrees at 7 bases. The origin of this receptor is a woman aged 25 to 45 with Graves' hyperthyroidism. The CDR3 is CASIKTSDSYNEQFF. The DNA of the CDR3 is TGTGCCAGCATAAAAACTAGCGACTCCTACAATGAGCAGTTCTTC.